Listed here are 15 T cell receptor beta chains from one sample, sequenced in a study of T cells in women clearing cervical HPV infection. Sequenced by immunoSEQ multiplex PCR; TCRdb stores in-frame clones only, minus some. The data include about 30,000 clones; the top ten clones carry around 16%. Sequencing input: blood buffy coat. The receptors were gathered from a woman between 18 and 75 years old with a cervical HPV16 infection that either progressed to CIN3+ or cleared (not recorded which).

In the case of this clone: The read gets to within 3 residues of the CDR3 end, and the germline J gene fills in the rest. The rearrangement links TRBV7-2 to TRBJ2-5; 7 bases are a match to TRBD2. Germline V gene sequence: CDR1 SGHTA, CDR2 FQGNSA. The V and J ends lost 0 bases and 2 bases, in that order; junction bases with no gene match: 9. The CDR3 sequence is 17 residues long. The sequenced part of the CDR3 DNA is TGTGCCAGCAGCTTAGCGGGGAACCCCGGGGGGCAAGAGACC. Translation: CASSLAGNPGGQET. The full CDR3 sequence reads CASSLAGNPGGQETQYF.

To note about this clone: The sequenced fragment ends 3 residues before the CDR3 boundary, so the rest is inferred from the germline J gene. V is TRBV30 and J is TRBJ2-5, with D maybe TRBD1 (6 bases). This CDR3 has 12 residues. Germline V gene sequence: CDR1 GTSNPN, CDR2 SVGIG (reference sequence). V lost 4 bases to trimming and J lost 5 bases, with 11 bases between them. The CDR3 protein is CAWTSGVETQYF. Partial CDR3 DNA: TGTGCCTGGACCTCAGGGGTTGAGACC.

A word on this clone: The CDR3 extends 3 residues past the end of the read, so its final part is completed from the germline J gene. The chain has TRBV7-3 and TRBJ2-6; perhaps TRBD2 as D (6 bases). The CDR3 totals 16 residues. Germline CDR1 reads SGHTA; CDR2 reads FQGTGA. Trimming removed 0 bases from V and 0 bases from J, with 6 bases in between. CDR3 amino acids: CASSLTGGSGANVLTF. CDR3 DNA, as far as it was read: TGTGCCAGCAGCTTAACGGGGGGCTCTGGGGCCAACGTC.

As concerns this clone: The missing CDR3 end, 3 residues past where the read stops, is filled in from the germline J gene. V and J are TRBV30 and TRBJ2-3; possibly TRBD2 for D (6 bases). Germline values: CDR1 GTSNPN, CDR2 SVGIG (reference sequence). The CDR3 has 18 amino acids. CDR3 bases read: TGTGCCTGGAGTGTACACCTTCCGAAGGCGGGGATAGGGGAGACG. Its translation is CAWSVHLPKAGIGET. In full, the CDR3 reads CAWSVHLPKAGIGETQYF.

On this clone itself: The read comes to an end 3 residues before the CDR3 does, leaving the germline J gene to fill in the end. The chain uses TRBV12-3 or TRBV12-4 and TRBJ1-3, with 9 bases identical to TRBD1. The CDR3 contains 15 residues. The V and J ends lost 4 bases and 3 bases, in that order; junction bases with no gene match: 4. CDR3 amino acids: CASSSRDRVGNTIYF. The CDR3 DNA, read in part, is TGTGCCAGCAGTTCCCGGGACAGGGTTGGAAACACC.

This chain's CDR3 is CASSATSSEAFF. The CDR3 DNA, read in part, is TGCGCCAGCAGCGCGACATCGTCTGAA. The chain recombines TRBV5-1 with TRBJ1-1; D is unclear. The CDR3 end falls 3 residues outside the read, so it is completed with the germline J gene. This CDR3 contains 12 residues. Germline V lookup: CDR1 SGHRS, CDR2 YFSETQ. V was cut by 4 bases and J by 6 bases, with 10 bases left in between.

The CDR3 loop reads CASAGGNRATEAFF. CDR3 DNA, as far as it was read: TGTGCCAGCGCAGGAGGTAACAGGGCCACTGAA. The V gene is TRBV11-2, the J gene TRBJ1-1, with a possible D match to TRBD1 (6 bases). The missing CDR3 end, 3 residues past where the read stops, is filled in from the germline J gene. The CDR3 runs 14 residues. Germline values: CDR1 SGHAT, CDR2 FQNNGV. The ends were cut back, 8 bases at V and 4 bases at J, with 17 bases in the middle.

Remarks on this clone: The read halts 3 residues ahead of the CDR3 end, with the missing end drawn from the germline J gene. The chain is built from TRBV9 and TRBJ2-5; possible D gene TRBD1, 5 bases. Germline CDR1 is SGDLS and CDR2 is YYNGEE. V shed 0 bases and J shed 5 bases, with 14 bases lying between them. The CDR3 sequence is 15 residues long. The CDR3 sequence: CASSVGAGSYETQYF. CDR3 bases read: TGTGCCAGCAGCGTAGGTGCAGGGTCTTATGAGACC.

With respect to this clone: The sequenced fragment ends 3 residues before the CDR3 boundary, so the rest is inferred from the germline J gene. The V gene is TRBV20-1, the J gene TRBJ2-1; 7 bases agree with TRBD1. The CDR3 length is 15 residues. Germline V gene lookup returns CDR1 DFQATT and CDR2 SNEGSKA (reference sequence). J lost 9 bases, V lost 3 bases, and 14 bases had no gene match. CDR3 sequence reads: CSARLVRQGEGEQFF. CDR3 DNA, as far as it was read: TGCAGTGCTAGGTTGGTTCGACAGGGCGAGGGTGAG.

As to this clone: The CDR3 end lies 3 residues beyond the end of the read and is filled in from the germline J gene. This rearrangement joins TRBV12-3 or TRBV12-4 to TRBJ1-5, with D possibly matching TRBD1 (6 bases). The V end lost 6 bases, the J end lost 1 base, and 16 bases lay between the germline ends. The CDR3 contains 16 residues. CDR3 bases read: TGTGCCAGCAGCAGACGACAGGCGCCCAGCAATCAGCCC. This gives the protein CASSRRQAPSNQP. The CDR3 as a whole reads CASSRRQAPSNQPQHF.

A note on this clone: Read data end 3 residues before the CDR3 end; the end is taken from the germline J gene. V and J are TRBV7-9 and TRBJ1-2; no reliable D call. This CDR3 region has 15 residues. CDR1 SEHNR and CDR2 FQNEAQ come from the germline V gene (reference sequence). CDR3 loop: CASSPSGVGYNDYTF. CDR3 DNA (partial): TGTGCCAGCAGCCCTAGCGGAGTTGGGTACAATGAC.

For this clone: The CDR3 is cut off 3 residues early in the read; its end comes from the germline J gene. The rearrangement uses TRBV6-2 or TRBV6-3 and TRBJ2-3, with D perhaps TRBD2 (6 bases). This CDR3 has 16 amino acids. Germline CDR1 and CDR2: MNHEY and SVGEGT. Trimming stripped 7 bases from V and 5 bases from J, with 22 bases between. The sequenced part of the CDR3 DNA is TGTGCCAGCACCCAGGTCCGGGGGAGTGCCCGAGATACG. Translation gives CASTQVRGSARDT. The whole CDR3 sequence reads CASTQVRGSARDTQYF.

About this clone: Sequencing ends 3 residues short of the CDR3 end; the germline J gene provides the rest. The V and J genes are TRBV7-9 and TRBJ1-2; D is possibly TRBD1 (5 bases). The germline V gene has CDR1 SEHNR and CDR2 FQNEAQ (reference sequence). This CDR3 spans 15 amino acids. The V gene lost 1 base and the J gene lost 4 bases, with 13 bases spanning the gap. This CDR3 reads CASSLGSGDVYGYTF. Partial CDR3 DNA: TGTGCCAGCAGCTTAGGATCGGGGGACGTCTATGGC.

In the case of this clone: The junction departs from the called germline gene at one end, perhaps through a read error. The DNA ends 3 residues before the CDR3 does, and the rest of the CDR3 is filled in from the germline J gene. The chain is built from TRBV4-2 and TRBJ1-2, with D possibly TRBD1 on 6 matching bases. Germline V gene lookup returns CDR1 LGHNA and CDR2 YNFKEQ. This CDR3 region has 14 residues. The DNA read from the CDR3 is TGCGCCAGCAGCCAAACAACAGGGAACTATGGC. Protein product: CASSQTTGNYG. The full-length CDR3 reads as CASSQTTGNYGYTF.

Note on this clone: Mismatch with germline at one junction end may stem from a read error. Read coverage stops 3 residues before the CDR3 terminus; the germline J gene supplies the remainder. This CDR3 is also generated by other DNA sequences in the sample. V and J are TRBV5-1 and TRBJ1-3; D call uncertain. The CDR3 is made up of 16 amino acids. The germline V gene encodes CDR1 SGHRS and CDR2 YFSETQ. Partial CDR3 DNA: TGCGCCAGCAGCTTGTCGACTCGGGGATCTGGAAACACT. The encoded protein is CASSLSTRGSGNT. The whole CDR3 sequence is CASSLSTRGSGNTIYF.